This T cell receptor (beta chain) originates from a study of beta chain features in type 1 diabetes. About the study: Sorted cells, some 110,000,000 in number, were examined across all samples. Study results and caveats: When Type 1 diabetes patients were examined, their TCRB CDR3s proved moderately but significantly shorter in all four CD4+ subsets.

The CDR3 has 13 residues. Trimming removed 3 bases at V and 5 bases at J, with 7 bases between. Looked up from germline, CDR1 is SNHLY and CDR2 is FYNNEI. Investigators reverse transcribed all isolated RNA, so they sequenced expressed TCRB transcripts. Assay used: immunoSEQ multiplex PCR; TCRdb lists only in-frame clones, some missing. The table lists 300,000 to 350,000 clones, 9.3% of them singletons, with around 1% in the top ten. Notes on this clone: Its specificity is unknown.

The sequenced sample consisted of central memory CD4+ T cells from blood. The origin of this receptor is a man aged 25 to 40 with type 1 diabetes. The rearrangement joins TRBV2 to TRBJ2-2; D is ambiguous. CDR3 bases: TGTGCCAGCAGTGAGCTGTGGACCGGGGAGCTGTTTTTT. Translated: CASSELWTGELFF.